The 16 T cell receptor beta chains given below trace back to one sample, sequenced in a study of blood T cell repertoires in COVID-19. Only in-frame clones appear in the TCRdb table, and some are missing; sequencing was by immunoSEQ multiplex PCR. The table lists hundreds of thousands of clones, 88% of them singletons. The specimen was PBMCs or T cells enriched from blood (not recorded which). Receptor source: a woman between 45 and 65 years old who had recovered from COVID-19.

The V call is TRBV19, the J call TRBJ1-2; possibly TRBD1 for D (5 bases). Germline lookup yields CDR1 LNHDA and CDR2 SQIVND (reference sequence). The CDR3 totals 16 residues. Trimming took 2 bases from V and 3 from J, leaving 16 bases between them. CDR3 coding DNA: TGTGCCAGTAGTATAATCCGACAGTCCAACCACTATGGCTACACCTTC. Amino acids: CASSIIRQSNHYGYTF.

This chain connects TRBV3-1 (or the pseudogene TRBV3-2) to TRBJ2-2; TRBD1 matches at 8 bases. Germline V gene lookup returns CDR1 LGHDT and CDR2 YNNKEL (reference sequence). V dropped 6 bases and J dropped 15; count of bases not matched to a gene: 9. The CDR3 spans 12 residues. CDR3 residues: CASRVTGGSMFF. The CDR3 region has the DNA TGTGCCAGCAGAGTAACAGGGGGTTCGATGTTTTTT.

The chain carries TRBV5-1 and TRBJ2-7; TRBD2 matches at 11 bases. Per the germline V gene, CDR1 is SGHRS and CDR2 is YFSETQ. The CDR3 is made up of 17 amino acids. Trimming cost V 1 base and J 5 bases; bases outside gene matches: 11. CDR3 region: CASSLTPGLAGQNEQYF. The DNA of the CDR3 is TGCGCCAGCAGCTTGACTCCCGGACTAGCGGGCCAAAACGAGCAGTACTTC.

This clone was seen only a few times. The genes are TRBV6-5 and TRBJ2-5, with 8 bases fitting TRBD1. The CDR3 length is 14 residues. Germline lookup yields CDR1 MNHEY and CDR2 SVGAGI. The ends lost 2 bases at V and 10 bases at J; junction bases unmatched: 9. The CDR3, as DNA: TGTGCCAGCAGTTACGCCGGGACAGGCCGTAGCCAGTACTTC. It codes for CASSYAGTGRSQYF.

The chain joins TRBV27 to TRBJ1-1; 10 bases agree with TRBD1. After removal of 2 bases from V and 5 bases from J, the junction contained 2 bases not matched to a gene. This CDR3 comprises 14 residues. Germline V lookup: CDR1 MNHEY, CDR2 SMNVEV (reference sequence). CDR3 DNA sequence: TGTGCCAGCAGTTTAGACAGGGGGCGGACTGAAGCTTTCTTT. As protein: CASSLDRGRTEAFF.

The rearrangement joins TRBV5-1 to TRBJ2-1; the match to TRBD2 covers 8 bases. Germline V gives CDR1 SGHRS, CDR2 YFSETQ. After removal of 1 base from V and 0 bases from J, the junction contained 3 bases not matched to a gene. The CDR3 extends over 16 amino acids. The CDR3: CASSLTGTSSYNEQFF. CDR3 in DNA: TGCGCCAGCAGCTTGACAGGGACTAGCTCCTACAATGAGCAGTTCTTC.

The chain is built from TRBV15 and TRBJ2-5; 10 bases line up with TRBD2. CDR3 length: 17 residues. Germline CDR1 is LNHNV and CDR2 is YYDKDF (reference sequence). Trimming at V came to 4 bases and at J to 2 bases, leaving 10 bases not matched to a gene. CDR3 in amino acids: CATSISSGSTEQETQYF. The CDR3 bases are TGTGCCACCAGCATATCTAGCGGGAGCACTGAGCAAGAGACCCAGTACTTC.

CDR3 loop: CASSYPGLAGVFEQFF. DNA of the CDR3: TGTGCCAGCAGTTATCCGGGACTAGCGGGAGTTTTTGAGCAGTTCTTC. The V and J genes are TRBV6-6 and TRBJ2-1; TRBD2 agrees at 14 bases. The CDR3 sequence is 16 residues long. Germline V gene sequence: CDR1 MNHNY, CDR2 SVGAGI (reference sequence). The junction had 7 bases not matched to a gene; V was cut back by 3 bases and J by 9 bases.

The genes are TRBV7-9 and TRBJ2-7; 7 nucleotides match TRBD2. In germline, CDR1 is SEHNR, CDR2 FQNEAQ (reference sequence). The V gene end was trimmed by 1 base and the J gene end by 3 bases; junction bases not matched to a gene: 6. This CDR3 has 15 residues. The CDR3 loop is CASSLVSGGSYEQYF. Here the CDR3 DNA reads TGTGCCAGCAGCTTAGTTTCCGGCGGGAGCTACGAGCAGTACTTC.

The chain joins TRBV24-1 to TRBJ2-1; possibly TRBD1 for D (5 bases). V lost 3 bases to trimming and J lost 10 bases, with 12 bases between them. Looked up from germline, CDR1 is KGHDR and CDR2 is SFDVKD. This CDR3 has 13 amino acids. The DNA of the CDR3 is TGTGCCACCAGTGATGGGGCCCAAGGAGAGCAGTTCTTC. It encodes CATSDGAQGEQFF.

The genes are TRBV15 and TRBJ2-1; perhaps TRBD1 as D (5 bases). Trimming stripped 2 bases from V and 5 bases from J, with 19 bases between. From germline, CDR1 is LNHNV and CDR2 YYDKDF (reference sequence). This CDR3 has 17 amino acids. In DNA form, the CDR3 reads TGTGCCACCAGCAGATCGCCTTTGGGGCCCGATAACAATGAGCAGTTCTTC. Protein: CATSRSPLGPDNNEQFF.

As for this clone: One junction end disagrees with the germline gene, perhaps due to a read error. V usage is TRBV6-2 or TRBV6-3 and J usage is TRBJ2-1; 10 bases agree with TRBD2. This CDR3 is built from 17 residues. CDR1 and CDR2 from the germline V gene are MNHEY and SVGEGT. The CDR3 protein is CAGSYSVLAGAGNEQFF. CDR3 in DNA: TGTGCCGGCAGTTACTCAGTCCTAGCGGGAGCTGGCAATGAGCAGTTCTTC.

This clone was seen a few times. The gene calls are TRBV7-9 and TRBJ2-7; D is possibly TRBD2 (6 bases). This CDR3 has 12 amino acids. V shed 1 base and J shed 12 bases, with 13 bases lying between them. Germline V CDR1 and CDR2: SEHNR, FQNEAQ (reference sequence). As DNA, the CDR3 is TGTGCCAGCAGCTTAGGTCCCGGACTATGGTACTTC. Translated: CASSLGPGLWYF.

The rearrangement links TRBV7-2 to TRBJ1-3; TRBD1 matches at 8 bases. Losses at the gene ends were 8 bases for V and 2 bases for J; bases not matched to a gene: 8. Germline-derived CDR1 and CDR2 are SGHTA and FQGNSA. The CDR3 has 15 amino acids. CDR3 bases: TGTGCCAGCGGGACCCAGGGGGCGCCTGGAAACACCATATATTTT. It translates to CASGTQGAPGNTIYF.

The chain couples TRBV18 to TRBJ1-2, with 7 bases identical to TRBD1. This CDR3 is built from 15 residues. V dropped 3 bases and J dropped 3; count of bases not matched to a gene: 7. Germline assignment: CDR1 KGHSH and CDR2 LQKENI. The CDR3 protein is CASSPALGQDYGYTF. The CDR3 nucleotides are TGTGCCAGCTCACCCGCCCTCGGACAGGACTATGGCTACACCTTC.

The V call is TRBV19, the J call TRBJ2-2, with 10 bases lining up with TRBD2. There are 16 residues in the CDR3. Germline-derived CDR1 and CDR2 are LNHDA and SQIVND (reference sequence). The V and J ends lost 5 bases and 4 bases, in that order; junction bases with no gene match: 7. CDR3 bases: TGTGCCAGTAGTTTCTTGGTAGCGGGAGGCACCGGGGAGCTGTTTTTT. Its protein is CASSFLVAGGTGELFF.